Following are 25 T cell receptor beta chains from one sample sequenced in a study of CD8+CD57+ T cells in acquired aplastic anemia. Patients selected for sequencing had displayed CD8+CD57+ cell expansion by flow cytometry. Researchers used genomic DNA as the template to profile TCR beta VDJ and CDR3. TCRdb redid the calling of the reads with MiXCR, one entry per CDR3 protein. In the table there are under 200,000 distinct CDR3 sequences, around half of which are singletons. Sequenced: sorted CD4+, CD8+, or CD8+CD57+ T cells (not recorded which) from PBMCs. Source of these receptors: a human donor with aplastic anemia.

The table lists this clonotype with a few counts. The V gene is TRBV3-1, the J gene TRBJ1-4, with D possibly TRBD1 on 5 matching bases. Per germline, CDR1 LGHDT and CDR2 YNNKEL (reference sequence). The CDR3 spans 17 residues. Trimming removed 1 base from V and 7 bases from J, with 19 bases in between. The CDR3 sequence: CASSQGTNRLKGEKLFF. Written as DNA, the CDR3 is TGTGCCAGCAGCCAAGGGACAAACCGACTCAAGGGTGAAAAACTGTTTTTT.

The chain recombines TRBV5-1 with TRBJ1-2; TRBD1 matches at 8 bases. The V and J ends lost 4 bases and 10 bases, in that order; junction bases with no gene match: 9. The germline V gene encodes CDR1 SGHRS and CDR2 YFSETQ. This CDR3 comprises 13 residues. CDR3 sequence: CASSGVTGANYTF. The CDR3 DNA sequence: TGCGCCAGCAGCGGGGTGACAGGGGCGAACTACACCTTC.

With regard to this clonotype: A read error is possible here, since a much larger clone lies one base away. The missing conserved phenylalanine or tryptophan at the end of this CDR3 makes a read error likely. It is unclear where the CDR3 begins or ends on the DNA, so no DNA is shown, and the CDR3 is as TCRdb lists it. This chain connects TRBV2 to TRBJ1-1. The CDR3 spans 13 residues, counting both ends. Germline CDR1 reads SNHLY; CDR2 reads FYNNEI. The CDR3 here is CASSVQTNTEALL.

This clonotype was recorded once. The CDR3: CSANRPGTDTQYF. The CDR3 region has the DNA TGCAGTGCTAACAGGCCCGGGACAGATACGCAGTATTTT. The chain combines TRBV20-1 with TRBJ2-3, with D perhaps matching TRBD1 (5 bases). CDR1 is DFQATT, CDR2 SNEGSKA, per germline (reference sequence). Trimming took 4 bases from V and 3 from J, leaving 11 bases between them. This CDR3 has 13 residues.

The V gene is TRBV24-1, the J gene TRBJ1-1; weak D call: TRBD1 (5 bases). V was shortened by 8 bases and J by 1 base, with 13 bases between the two germline ends. This CDR3 contains 14 residues. CDR1 and CDR2 from the germline V gene are KGHDR and SFDVKD. CDR3 amino acids: CATKGRTGNTEAFF. CDR3 DNA sequence: TGTGCCACCAAGGGCAGAACAGGGAACACTGAAGCTTTCTTT.

A few counts support this clonotype. The V and J genes are TRBV12-5 and TRBJ2-1, with TRBD1 matching over 10 bases. V trimming: 6 bases; J trimming: 5 bases; junction bases outside the gene matches: 7. The CDR3 sequence is 15 residues long. CDR1 is LGHNT and CDR2 is FRNRAP in the germline V gene. In DNA, the CDR3 is TGTGCTAGTGGGGGGCCCGGACAGGGGGACAATGAGCAGTTCTTC. Its translation: CASGGPGQGDNEQFF.

This clonotype has a single count. This rearrangement joins TRBV2 to TRBJ1-5; D not certain. CDR1 is SNHLY and CDR2 is FYNNEI in the germline V gene. Deletions cut 6 bases from V and 4 bases from J, with 10 bases between. CDR3 length: 13 amino acids. The CDR3 nucleotides read TGTGCCAGCAGCCGGGTCAGAAATCAGCCCCAGCATTTT. Amino acids: CASSRVRNQPQHF.

The chain couples TRBV7-8 to TRBJ1-3; D is perhaps TRBD1 (6 bases). Between the trimmed V and J ends, which lost 3 bases and 0 bases, there was a span of 12 bases. CDR3 length: 16 amino acids. Germline V gene data show CDR1 as SGHVS and CDR2 as FQNEAQ. CDR3 sequence (DNA): TGTGCCAGCAGCTTGGTTCCGGGACACTCTGGAAACACCATATATTTT. Translation gives CASSLVPGHSGNTIYF.

There are many counts of this clonotype. The V call is TRBV19, the J call TRBJ1-1; weak D call: TRBD1 (6 bases). Between the trimmed V and J ends, which lost 4 bases and 11 bases, there was a span of 17 bases. The CDR3 has 13 residues. CDR1 and CDR2 (germline): LNHDA, SQIVND (reference sequence). CDR3 residues: CASSTSWLGAAFF. CDR3 nucleotides: TGTGCCAGTAGTACGTCGTGGCTGGGGGCGGCTTTCTTT.

Turning to this clonotype: A much larger clone differs by one base, so this may be a read error. The chain uses TRBV6-1 and TRBJ2-7; 7 nucleotides line up with TRBD2. The germline CDR1 and CDR2 sequences are MNHNS and SASEGT. With 6 bases clipped from V and 7 bases from J, the junction kept 12 bases outside the gene matches. This CDR3 comprises 14 residues. This CDR3 is CASRLADLNNEQYF. Written as DNA, the CDR3 is TGTGCCAGCAGGCTAGCGGACCTAAACAATGAGCAGTACTTC.

Note on this clonotype: Here the CDR3 omits its conserved ending phenylalanine or tryptophan, so a read error is the likely source. The chain is built from TRBV3-1 and TRBJ2-2, with D uncertain. V was shortened by 8 bases and J by 5 bases, with 6 bases between the two germline ends. This CDR3 contains 11 residues. Germline values: CDR1 LGHDT, CDR2 YNNKEL (reference sequence). The CDR3 sequence is CASARTGELFL. The CDR3 region has the DNA TGTGCCAGCGCCAGGACCGGGGAGCTGTTTCTT.

This clonotype has a count of ten or more. The V call is TRBV20-1, the J call TRBJ1-2; D is possibly TRBD1 (6 bases). Trimming removed 6 bases from V and 2 bases from J, with 16 bases in between. This CDR3 comprises 14 residues. In germline, CDR1 is DFQATT, CDR2 SNEGSKA (reference sequence). The DNA of the CDR3 is TGCAGTGCAAATTCTGGACAGTCCAACTATGGCTACACCTTC. Translated: CSANSGQSNYGYTF.

This chain links TRBV24-1 with TRBJ2-3, with a tentative D call TRBD2 (6 bases). This CDR3 has 15 amino acids. CDR1 KGHDR and CDR2 SFDVKD come from the germline V gene. Trimming left V 3 bases short and J 4 bases short, with 13 bases between. CDR3 sequence: CATSDARLVPDTQYF. The CDR3 DNA is TGTGCCACCAGTGATGCCCGACTAGTTCCAGATACGCAGTATTTT.

This clonotype has ten or more counts. The chain carries TRBV6-2 or TRBV6-3 and TRBJ1-6, with D unclear. V lost 5 bases, J lost 7 bases, and 15 bases lay in between. This CDR3 has 15 residues. CDR1 MNHEY and CDR2 SVGEGT come from the germline V gene. CDR3 protein: CASSTPAAGNSPLHF. The CDR3 DNA follows: TGTGCCAGCAGTACCCCGGCAGCCGGGAATTCACCCCTCCACTTT.

The chain combines TRBV15 with TRBJ1-1; D is uncertain. V was pared by 5 bases and J by 0 bases, with 10 bases between. Germline values: CDR1 LNHNV, CDR2 YYDKDF (reference sequence). The length of the CDR3 is 14 residues. CDR3 DNA sequence: TGTGCCACCAGCTGGGCGCTGATGAACACTGAAGCTTTCTTT. The encoded protein is CATSWALMNTEAFF.

The chain is built from TRBV5-1 and TRBJ1-4, with D perhaps TRBD1 (5 bases). CDR3 length equals 18 residues. Germline V gives CDR1 SGHRS, CDR2 YFSETQ. V was cut by 0 bases and J by 8 bases, with 23 bases left in between. CDR3 sequence (DNA): TGCGCCAGCAGCTTGGATGGGTTTGGAGGGACGGGCAAGGAAAAACTGTTTTTT. Translation: CASSLDGFGGTGKEKLFF.

This clonotype was picked up many times. The rearrangement joins TRBV7-6 to TRBJ2-2; TRBD1 matches at 9 bases. The V and J ends lost 2 bases and 6 bases, in that order; junction bases with no gene match: 16. The CDR3 is 19 residues long. Germline assignment: CDR1 SGHVS and CDR2 FNYEAQ. The CDR3 reads CASSLMGQGVQFVSGELFF. The CDR3 DNA follows: TGTGCCAGCAGCTTAATGGGACAGGGAGTACAGTTCGTATCCGGGGAGCTGTTTTTT.

The chain combines TRBV15 with TRBJ2-1, with 9 bases fitting TRBD2. The CDR3 loop spans 14 amino acids. Per the germline V gene, CDR1 is LNHNV and CDR2 is YYDKDF (reference sequence). The trim removed 8 bases at V and 7 bases at J, leaving 9 bases unmatched. The CDR3 here is CATSTGTSLNEQFF. The CDR3 DNA reads TGTGCCACCTCGACAGGGACTAGCTTAAATGAGCAGTTCTTC.

This clonotype was seen a few times. The J gene is TRBJ1-6, the V gene TRBV25-1; perhaps TRBD1 as D (5 bases). CDR1 and CDR2 from the germline V gene are MGHDK and SYGVNS. This CDR3 spans 12 amino acids. With 10 bases removed from V and 7 bases from J, the gap between germline ends came to 11 bases. CDR3 residues: CATGRTNSPLHF. CDR3 coding DNA: TGTGCCACCGGACGGACAAATTCACCCCTCCACTTT.

V is TRBV6-2 or TRBV6-3 and J is TRBJ1-6; tentatively, D is TRBD1 (5 bases). V lost 5 bases and J 6 bases, leaving 8 bases between the germline ends. The CDR3 spans 13 residues. Germline V gene sequence: CDR1 MNHEY, CDR2 SVGEGT. The CDR3: CASSRQFNSPLHF. CDR3 nucleotide sequence: TGTGCCAGCAGTCGACAGTTTAATTCACCCCTCCACTTT.

This clonotype has only a few counts. An end of the junction differs from the germline gene, which may be a read error. V is TRBV14 and J is TRBJ2-7; D might be TRBD1 (6 bases). This CDR3 is 14 amino acids long. Germline lookup yields CDR1 SGHDN and CDR2 FVKESK. The CDR3 loop reads CASSPRQATYKQYF. The CDR3 bases are TGTGCCAGCAGCCCCCGACAGGCTACCTACAAGCAGTACTTC.

This clonotype has ten or more counts. This chain uses TRBV6-1 with TRBJ1-6, with a tentative D call TRBD1 (6 bases). Germline V gene data show CDR1 as MNHNS and CDR2 as SASEGT. The CDR3 totals 15 residues. V shed 7 bases and J shed 9 bases, with 19 bases lying between them. For the CDR3, the DNA is TGTGCCAGCACCGCGACGTCGGGGGGCTTTTCACCCCTCCACTTT. Translated, it gives CASTATSGGFSPLHF.

The table lists this clonotype with a count of one. Written as DNA, the CDR3 is TGTGCCACCAGCAGAGAGCGGGGGGGGGGCGGCTACACCTTC. This translates into CATSRERGGGGYTF. This chain joins TRBV15 and TRBJ1-2; perhaps TRBD1 as D (6 bases). Looked up from germline, CDR1 is LNHNV and CDR2 is YYDKDF (reference sequence). The CDR3 is 14 amino acids. Between the trimmed V and J ends, which lost 0 bases and 8 bases, there was a span of 13 bases.

This clonotype was counted once. The V gene is TRBV3-1, the J gene TRBJ1-4; D is undetermined. V was clipped by 0 bases and J by 14 bases, with 13 bases between them. This CDR3 is built from 13 residues. CDR1 and CDR2 from the germline V gene are LGHDT and YNNKEL (reference sequence). The CDR3 coding sequence is TGTGCCAGCAGCCAAGATTATCGCCCACGGCTGTTTTTT. Translated: CASSQDYRPRLFF.

Ten or more counts support this clonotype. The chain recombines TRBV19 with TRBJ1-6; TRBD1 agrees at 9 bases. The CDR3 loop spans 13 amino acids. V shed 6 bases, J shed 11 bases, and the junction held 5 bases outside the gene matches. The germline gives CDR1 LNHDA, CDR2 SQIVND (reference sequence). CDR3 residues: CASSGQGRTPLHF. CDR3 DNA sequence: TGTGCCAGTAGCGGACAGGGGAGGACACCCCTCCACTTT.